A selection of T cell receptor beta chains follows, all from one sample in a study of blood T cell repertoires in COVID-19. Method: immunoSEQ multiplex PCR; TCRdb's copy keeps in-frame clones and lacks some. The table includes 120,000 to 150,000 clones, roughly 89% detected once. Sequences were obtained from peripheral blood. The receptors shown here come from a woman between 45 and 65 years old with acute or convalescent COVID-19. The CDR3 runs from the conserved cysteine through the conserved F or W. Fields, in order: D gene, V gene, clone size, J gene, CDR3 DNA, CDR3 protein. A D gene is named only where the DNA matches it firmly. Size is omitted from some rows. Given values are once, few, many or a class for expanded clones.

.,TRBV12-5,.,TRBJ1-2,TGTGCTAGTGGTTTGACAGGAGAGGTCCCTTTAGGCTACACCTTC,CASGLTGEVPLGYTF
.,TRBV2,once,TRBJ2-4,TGTGCCAGCAGACAGCGGGTGGGTGCCAAAAACATTCAGTACTTC,CASRQRVGAKNIQYF
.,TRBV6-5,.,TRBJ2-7,TGTGCCAGCAGGTACACAGAAAGGTACGAGCAGTACTTC,CASRYTERYEQYF
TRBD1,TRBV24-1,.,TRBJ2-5,TGTGCCACCAGTGATTTTGGCAGGGGGTATGAGACCCAGTACTTC,CATSDFGRGYETQYF
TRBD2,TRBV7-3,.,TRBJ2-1,TGTGCCAGCAGCTTCGCTAGCGGCTCCTACAATGAGCAGTTCTTC,CASSFASGSYNEQFF
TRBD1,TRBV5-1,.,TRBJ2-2,TGCGCCAGCAGCCCACCCCACGGGACAGGGGGCCCCGGGGAGCTGTTTTTT,CASSPPHGTGGPGELFF
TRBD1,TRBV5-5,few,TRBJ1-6,TGTGCCAGCAGCTTAGCCGGGACAGGGGGCTATAATTCACCCCTCCACTTT,CASSLAGTGGYNSPLHF
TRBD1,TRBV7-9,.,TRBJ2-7,TGTGCCAGCAGCTTAGGGGACAGAAACACCTACGAGCAGTACTTC,CASSLGDRNTYEQYF
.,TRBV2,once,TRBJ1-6,TGTGCCAGCATTGTACAGGCGAGCTCCTATAATTCACCCCTCCACTTT,CASIVQASSYNSPLHF
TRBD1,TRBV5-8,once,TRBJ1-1,TGTGCCAGCGACGGGACAGGGGGAACCAACACTGAAGCTTTCTTT,CASDGTGGTNTEAFF
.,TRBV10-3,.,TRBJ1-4,TGTGCCATCAGTGAGAGAAGACATGCAACTAATGAAAAACTGTTTTTT,CAISERRHATNEKLFF
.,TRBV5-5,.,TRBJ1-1,TGTGCCAGCAGCTTGCTGTTGAACACTGAAGCTTTCTTT,CASSLLLNTEAFF
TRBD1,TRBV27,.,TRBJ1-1,TGTGCCAGCAGTAGGGGACAGGGAAAGACTGAAGCTTTCTTT,CASSRGQGKTEAFF
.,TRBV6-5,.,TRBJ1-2,TGTGCCAGCAGTTACTCAGAGGTCCCAACTAACTATGGCTACACCTTC,CASSYSEVPTNYGYTF
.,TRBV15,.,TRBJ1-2,TGTGCCACCAGCAGAGATCGAGTGGGGGCGGGTGGCTACACCTTC,CATSRDRVGAGGYTF
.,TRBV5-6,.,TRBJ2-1,TGTGCCAGCAGACAAACAGGGGTGACGGGACTAGCCTACAATGAGCAGTTCTTC,CASRQTGVTGLAYNEQFF
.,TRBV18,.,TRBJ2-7,TGTGCCAGCTCACCGGGACTGGGCACTTACGAGCAGTACTTC,CASSPGLGTYEQYF
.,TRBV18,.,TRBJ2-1,TGTGCCAGCTCACAGGACAGTCTATCCTACAATGAGCAGTTCTTC,CASSQDSLSYNEQFF
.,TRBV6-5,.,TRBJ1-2,TGTGCCAGCAGTCGCACAGTTACCTATGGCTACACCTTC,CASSRTVTYGYTF
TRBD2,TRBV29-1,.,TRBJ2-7,TGCAGCGTTGACACTAGCGGGAGCGGCGACGAGCAGTACTTC,CSVDTSGSGDEQYF
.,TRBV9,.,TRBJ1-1,TGTGCCAGCAGCGTACAGGGCGGGGGCACTGAAGCTTTCTTT,CASSVQGGGTEAFF
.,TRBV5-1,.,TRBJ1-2,TGCGCCAGCAGCGGGGGGTCAGGATCCCCCTATGGCTACACCTTC,CASSGGSGSPYGYTF
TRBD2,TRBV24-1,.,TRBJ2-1,TGTGCCACCAGTGACCCCGGGAGAGCGGGGGGGAATGAGCAGTTCTTC,CATSDPGRAGGNEQFF
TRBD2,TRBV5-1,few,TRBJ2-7,TGCGCCAGCAGCCAGGGACTAGCGGGACCCTACGAGCAGTACTTC,CASSQGLAGPYEQYF
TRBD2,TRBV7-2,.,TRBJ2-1,TGTGCCAGCAGCTTAGAGGCGCGGGGGGCCTACAATGAGCAGTTCTTC,CASSLEARGAYNEQFF
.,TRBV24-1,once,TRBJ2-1,TGTGCCACCAGTGATTTCGCCAGGGATGAGCAGTTCTTC,CATSDFARDEQFF
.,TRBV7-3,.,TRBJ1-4,TGTGCCAGCAGCTTAACAGGGGCAACTAATGAAAAACTGTTTTTT,CASSLTGATNEKLFF
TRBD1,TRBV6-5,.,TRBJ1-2,TGTGCCAGCAGTCCGCCGGGAGGGGGCGCAGAAGGCTACACCTTC,CASSPPGGGAEGYTF
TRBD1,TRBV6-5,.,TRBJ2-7,TGTGCCAGTACCGACAGGGGTGGAATCTACGAGCAGTACTTC,CASTDRGGIYEQYF
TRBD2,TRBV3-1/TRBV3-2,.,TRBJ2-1,TGTGCCAGCAGCCAAGACCGGAATAGCGGGGTCTTAGGCAATGAGCAGTTCTTC,CASSQDRNSGVLGNEQFF
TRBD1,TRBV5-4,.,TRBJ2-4,TGTGCCAGCAGCCTACGACAGGGGGTGGACATTCAGTACTTC,CASSLRQGVDIQYF
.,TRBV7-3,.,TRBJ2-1,TGTGCCAGCAGCGTCGGGGACTCGACCAGCTCCTACAATGAGCAGTTCTTC,CASSVGDSTSSYNEQFF
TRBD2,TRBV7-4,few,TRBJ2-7,TGTGCCAGCAGCTTAGTAGCTAGCGGGGACGCCTACGAGCAGTACTTC,CASSLVASGDAYEQYF
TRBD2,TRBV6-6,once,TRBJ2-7,TGTGCCAGCAGTCTCACATCTCGGACTAGCGGGATGTACGAGCAGTACTTC,CASSLTSRTSGMYEQYF
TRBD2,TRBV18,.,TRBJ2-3,TGTGCCAGCTCACCGGCTAGCGGCCACACAGATACGCAGTATTTT,CASSPASGHTDTQYF
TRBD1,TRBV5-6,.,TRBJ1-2,TGTGCCAGCAGCTCGGGACAGCAATCCTGGGGTGGCTACACCTTC,CASSSGQQSWGGYTF
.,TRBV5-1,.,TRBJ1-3,TGCGCCAGCAGCTTGGCCAGGGGCACTGGAAACACCATATATTTT,CASSLARGTGNTIYF
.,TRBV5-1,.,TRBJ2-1,TGCGCCAGCAGCCTGAATCCGGGTCCCAACAATGAGCAGTTCTTC,CASSLNPGPNNEQFF
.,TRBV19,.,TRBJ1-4,TGTGCCAGTAAGACAGGAGCAAATGAAAAACTGTTTTTT,CASKTGANEKLFF
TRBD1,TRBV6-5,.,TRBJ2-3,TGTGCCAGCAGGTCGGGACAGGGCACAGATACGCAGTATTTT,CASRSGQGTDTQYF
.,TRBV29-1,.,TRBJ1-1,TGCAGCGTTGGGCAGATGAACACTGAAGCTTTCTTT,CSVGQMNTEAFF
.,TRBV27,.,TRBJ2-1,TGTGCCAGCAGTCCAGATGATACAATGTTTCTTATGGAGCAGTTCTTC,CASSPDDTMFLMEQFF
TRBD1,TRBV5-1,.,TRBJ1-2,TGCGCCAGCAGCCCTCCGGGACAGGAGAACTATGGCTACACCTTC,CASSPPGQENYGYTF
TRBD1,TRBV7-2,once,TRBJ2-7,TGTGCCAGCAGCTTAAGTTACGGGACAGTGGCCGAGCAGTACTTC,CASSLSYGTVAEQYF
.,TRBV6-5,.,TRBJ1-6,TGTGCCAGCAGTTACGCAGGATCCTATAATTCACCCCTCCACTTT,CASSYAGSYNSPLHF
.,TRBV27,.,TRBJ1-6,TGTGCCAGCAGTTTACGCAGACAGGCCGGGAGGGGAGGTTCACCCCTCCACTTT,CASSLRRQAGRGGSPLHF